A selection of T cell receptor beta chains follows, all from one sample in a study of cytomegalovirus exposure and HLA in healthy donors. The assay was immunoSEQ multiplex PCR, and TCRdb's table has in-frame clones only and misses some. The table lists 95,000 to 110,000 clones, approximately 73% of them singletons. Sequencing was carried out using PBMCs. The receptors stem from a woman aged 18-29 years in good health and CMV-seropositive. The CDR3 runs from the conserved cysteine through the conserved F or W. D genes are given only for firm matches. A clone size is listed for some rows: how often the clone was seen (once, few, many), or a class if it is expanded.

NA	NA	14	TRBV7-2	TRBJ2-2	CASSLDSNTGELFF	TGTGCCAGCAGCTTAGACAGCAACACCGGGGAGCTGTTTTTT
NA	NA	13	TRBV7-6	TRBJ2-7	CASSFAQGYEQYF	TGTGCCAGCAGCTTCGCTCAGGGCTACGAGCAGTACTTC
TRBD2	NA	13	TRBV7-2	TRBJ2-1	CASSSRTSERRFF	TGTGCCAGCAGCTCACGGACTAGCGAAAGGAGGTTCTTC
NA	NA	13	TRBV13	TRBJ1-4	CASSSLTNEKLFF	TGTGCCAGCAGCTCACTGACTAATGAAAAACTGTTTTTT
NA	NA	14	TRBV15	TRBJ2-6	CATSILSGANVLTF	TGTGCCACCAGCATTCTCTCTGGGGCCAACGTCCTGACTTTC
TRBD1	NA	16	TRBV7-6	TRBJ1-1	CASSSMVRQGGTEAFF	TGTGCCAGCAGCTCGATGGTGAGACAGGGTGGCACTGAAGCTTTCTTT
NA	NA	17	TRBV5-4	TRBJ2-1	CASSLGGFYSSYNEQFF	TGTGCCAGCAGCTTGGGCGGATTCTATAGCTCCTACAATGAGCAGTTCTTC
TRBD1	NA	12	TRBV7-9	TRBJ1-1	CSSSQDRGLAFF	TGTTCCAGCAGCCAGGACAGGGGGTTAGCTTTCTTT
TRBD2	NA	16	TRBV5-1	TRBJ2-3	CASSYGLAGGPDTQYF	TGCGCCAGCAGCTACGGACTAGCGGGAGGGCCAGATACGCAGTATTTT
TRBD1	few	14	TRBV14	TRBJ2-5	CASSYHRGQETQYF	TGTGCCAGCAGCTATCACAGGGGCCAAGAGACCCAGTACTTC
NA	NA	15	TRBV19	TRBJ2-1	CASKGWGLPYNEQFF	TGTGCCAGTAAGGGTTGGGGCCTGCCCTACAATGAGCAGTTCTTC
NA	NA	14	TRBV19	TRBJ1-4	CASRSVRGKQKLFF	TGTGCCAGTAGGTCGGTCAGGGGAAAACAAAAACTGTTTTTT
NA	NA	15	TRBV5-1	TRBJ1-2	CASSLIPGVDYGYTF	TGCGCCAGCAGCTTGATCCCAGGGGTGGACTATGGCTACACCTTC
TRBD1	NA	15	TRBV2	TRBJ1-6	CASRKSTGDNSPLHF	TGTGCCAGCAGGAAATCCACAGGGGATAATTCACCCCTCCACTTT
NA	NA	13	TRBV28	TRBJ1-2	CASSLEENYGYTF	TGTGCCAGCAGTCTAGAGGAAAACTATGGCTACACCTTC
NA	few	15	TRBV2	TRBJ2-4	CASTAGAIAKNIQYF	TGTGCCAGCACGGCAGGGGCAATAGCCAAAAACATTCAGTACTTC
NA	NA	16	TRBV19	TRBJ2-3	CASSLQGSGGADTQYF	TGTGCCAGTAGTTTACAGGGATCGGGTGGCGCAGATACGCAGTATTTT
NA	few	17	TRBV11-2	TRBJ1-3	CASSNFRDTTRGNTIYF	TGTGCCAGCAGCAATTTCCGGGACACTACTAGAGGAAACACCATATATTTT
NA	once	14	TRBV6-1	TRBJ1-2	CASLRDSRNRGYTF	TGTGCCAGCCTCCGGGACTCCCGAAATAGGGGCTACACCTTC
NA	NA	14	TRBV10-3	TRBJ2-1	CAISVAGSYNEQFF	TGTGCCATCAGTGTGGCAGGGTCCTACAATGAGCAGTTCTTC
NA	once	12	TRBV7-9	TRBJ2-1	CASSLGANEQFF	TGTGCCAGCAGCTTAGGGGCCAATGAGCAGTTCTTC
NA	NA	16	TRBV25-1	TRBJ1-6	CARTAGRSSYNSPLHF	TGTGCCAGGACGGCGGGGCGGAGCTCCTATAATTCACCCCTCCACTTT
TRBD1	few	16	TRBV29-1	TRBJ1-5	CSVVGGTGDSNQPQHF	TGCAGCGTTGTGGGGGGGACAGGGGACAGCAATCAGCCCCAGCATTTT
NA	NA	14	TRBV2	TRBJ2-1	CASSEALDGTEQFF	TGTGCCAGCAGTGAAGCGCTAGATGGTACTGAGCAGTTCTTC
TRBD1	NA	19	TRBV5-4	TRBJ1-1	CASSFLEPGQGAEYTEAFF	TGTGCCAGCAGCTTCTTGGAACCGGGACAGGGGGCAGAATACACTGAAGCTTTCTTT
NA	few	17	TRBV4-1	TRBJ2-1	CASSQDRADSWDNEQFF	TGCGCCAGCAGCCAAGATCGGGCGGACTCCTGGGATAATGAGCAGTTCTTC
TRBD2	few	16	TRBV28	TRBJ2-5	CASSRRLAGGEETQYF	TGTGCCAGCAGCCGGCGCCTAGCGGGAGGGGAAGAGACCCAGTACTTC
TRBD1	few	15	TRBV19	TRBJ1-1	CASSIGGQVVTEAFF	TGTGCCAGTAGTATAGGCGGACAGGTGGTCACTGAAGCTTTCTTT
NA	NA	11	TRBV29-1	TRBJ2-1	CSDTSNNEQFF	TGCAGCGACACTAGCAACAATGAGCAGTTCTTC
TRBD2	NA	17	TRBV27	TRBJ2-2	CASSLTLLAGEPGELFF	TGTGCCAGCAGTTTAACCCTGCTAGCGGGAGAACCCGGGGAGCTGTTTTTT
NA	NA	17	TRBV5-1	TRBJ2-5	CASSSVLGTRTLQTQYF	TGCGCCAGCAGCTCCGTCTTAGGGACTCGCACCCTTCAGACCCAGTACTTC
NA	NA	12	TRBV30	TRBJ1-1	CAWSEGGGEAFF	TGTGCCTGGAGTGAAGGAGGAGGTGAAGCTTTCTTT
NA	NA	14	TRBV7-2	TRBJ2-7	CASSFRRAAYEQYF	TGTGCCAGCAGCTTCCGGAGGGCAGCCTACGAGCAGTACTTC
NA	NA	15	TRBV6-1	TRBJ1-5	CASSRPSGSNQPQHF	TGTGCCAGCAGTCGCCCTAGCGGCTCCAATCAGCCCCAGCATTTT
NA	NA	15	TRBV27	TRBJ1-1	CASSLMQGMRTEAFF	TGTGCCAGCAGTTTAATGCAGGGTATGCGCACTGAAGCTTTCTTT
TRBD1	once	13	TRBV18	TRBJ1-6	CASRDRLNSPLHF	TGTGCCAGCCGGGACAGGCTTAATTCACCCCTCCACTTT
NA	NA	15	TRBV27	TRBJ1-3	CASSPDSVSGNTIYF	TGTGCCAGCAGTCCCGACAGTGTCAGTGGAAACACCATATATTTT
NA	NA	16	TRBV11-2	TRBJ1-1	CASSLEGPVGLSEAFF	TGTGCCAGCAGCTTAGAAGGCCCGGTCGGGTTATCGGAAGCTTTCTTT
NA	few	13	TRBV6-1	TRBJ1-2	CASSEARAGGYTF	TGTGCCAGCAGTGAAGCGAGGGCCGGAGGCTACACCTTC
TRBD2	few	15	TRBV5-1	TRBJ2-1	CASSQSGTSGNEQFF	TGCGCCAGCAGCCAATCCGGGACTAGCGGCAATGAGCAGTTCTTC
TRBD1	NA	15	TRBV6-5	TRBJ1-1	CASSYTGTGGTEAFF	TGTGCCAGCAGTTACACGGGGACAGGGGGCACTGAAGCTTTCTTT
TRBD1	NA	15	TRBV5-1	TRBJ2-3	CASSPWDRVTDTQYF	TGCGCCAGCAGCCCCTGGGACAGAGTCACAGATACGCAGTATTTT
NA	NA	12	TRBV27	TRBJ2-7	CASSPSPVEQYF	TGTGCCAGCAGTCCCTCCCCAGTCGAGCAGTACTTC
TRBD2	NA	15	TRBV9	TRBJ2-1	CASSPAGLAGKEQFF	TGTGCCAGCAGCCCCGCGGGACTAGCGGGGAAGGAGCAGTTCTTC
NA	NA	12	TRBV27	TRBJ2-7	CASSSSVYEQYF	TGTGCCAGCAGTTCCTCCGTATACGAGCAGTACTTC
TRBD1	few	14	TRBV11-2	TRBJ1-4	CASTQDRGFEKLFF	TGTGCCAGCACCCAAGACAGGGGGTTTGAAAAACTGTTTTTT
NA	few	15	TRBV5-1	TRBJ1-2	CASSLGASESYGYTF	TGCGCCAGCAGCTTGGGGGCCTCGGAATCCTATGGCTACACCTTC
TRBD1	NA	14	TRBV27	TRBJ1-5	CASSFRQGDQPQHF	TGTGCCAGCAGTTTCCGACAGGGCGATCAGCCCCAGCATTTT
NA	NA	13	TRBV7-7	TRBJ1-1	CASSRDSNTEAFF	TGTGCCAGCAGCCGAGACAGTAACACTGAAGCTTTCTTT
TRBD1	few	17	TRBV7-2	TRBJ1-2	CASSRDSTGGTNYGYTF	TGTGCCAGCAGCCGAGATTCAACAGGGGGAACTAACTATGGCTACACCTTC
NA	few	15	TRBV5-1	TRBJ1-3	CASREANFSGNTIYF	TGCGCCAGCAGAGAAGCTAATTTCTCTGGAAACACCATATATTTT
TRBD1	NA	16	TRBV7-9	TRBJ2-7	CASSLVGGTGGGEQYF	TGTGCCAGCAGCTTAGTAGGGGGGACAGGGGGCGGCGAGCAGTACTTC
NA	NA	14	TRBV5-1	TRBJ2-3	CASNTGTSTDTQYF	TGCGCCAGCAATACGGGGACTAGCACAGATACGCAGTATTTT
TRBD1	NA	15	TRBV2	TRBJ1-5	CASSEDRAGNQPQHF	TGTGCCAGCAGTGAGGACAGGGCGGGCAATCAGCCCCAGCATTTT
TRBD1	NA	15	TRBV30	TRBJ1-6	CARRFAGTENSPLHF	TGTGCCCGCCGATTTGCCGGGACAGAAAATTCACCCCTCCACTTT
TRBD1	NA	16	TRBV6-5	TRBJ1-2	CASSYYSGQGSKGYTF	TGTGCCAGCAGTTACTACTCGGGACAGGGGTCGAAAGGCTACACCTTC